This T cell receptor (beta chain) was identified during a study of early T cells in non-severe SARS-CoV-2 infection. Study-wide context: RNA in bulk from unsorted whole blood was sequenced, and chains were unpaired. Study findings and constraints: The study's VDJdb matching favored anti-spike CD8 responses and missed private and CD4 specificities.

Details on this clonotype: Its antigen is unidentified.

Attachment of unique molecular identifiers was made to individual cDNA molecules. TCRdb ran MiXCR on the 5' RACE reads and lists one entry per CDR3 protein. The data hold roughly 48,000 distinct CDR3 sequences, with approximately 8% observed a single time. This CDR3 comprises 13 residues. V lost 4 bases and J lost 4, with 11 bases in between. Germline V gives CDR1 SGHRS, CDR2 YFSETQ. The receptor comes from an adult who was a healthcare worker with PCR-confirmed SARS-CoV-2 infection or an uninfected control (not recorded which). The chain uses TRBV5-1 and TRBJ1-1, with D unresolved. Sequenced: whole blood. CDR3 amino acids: CASSTMEGTEAFF. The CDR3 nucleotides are TGCGCCAGCAGCACAATGGAGGGCACTGAAGCTTTCTTT.